This T cell receptor (beta chain) was sequenced in a study of blood T cell repertoires in COVID-19. The wider study: Spain, Italy and the United States supplied samples that represented acute and convalescent COVID-19.

Per the original methods: By means of reference gene primer amplification, nucleated cell counts were estimated. Sequencing was performed with immunoSEQ multiplex PCR; in TCRdb, only in-frame clones are kept and a portion is missing. V and J calls and clone size are as listed in that table; D and trimming were resolved from the DNA. The sample yields about 240,000 clones, around 90% seen once. This CDR3 has 15 residues. J gave up 1 base and V 1 base, and 1 base lay outside the gene matches. Germline CDR1 and CDR2: LGHDT and YNNKEL (reference sequence). The origin of this receptor is a man aged 55 to 69 who had recovered from COVID-19. The chain joins TRBV3-1 (or the pseudogene TRBV3-2) to TRBJ2-1, with TRBD1 matching 7 bases. Sequenced input: peripheral blood. The CDR3 protein is CASSQGQGSYNEQFF. The DNA for the CDR3 is TGTGCCAGCAGCCAAGGACAGGGTTCCTACAATGAGCAGTTCTTC.